These 31 T cell receptor beta chains originate from one sample sequenced in a study of identical twins. TCRdb itself ran the 5' RACE reads through MiXCR, one entry per CDR3 protein. The sample lists about 260,000 distinct CDR3 sequences; about 7% were seen once. The sample was also linked to a second study, of yellow fever vaccine responses in identical twins.

The material sequenced was memory (CD45RO+) T cells sorted from blood. These receptor sequences come from a woman aged 18-30 years in good health.

This clonotype was picked up many times. V usage is TRBV12-3 or TRBV12-4 and J usage is TRBJ2-7; TRBD2 matches 7 bases. The length of the CDR3 is 14 residues. V gave up 6 bases and J gave up 7 bases; unmatched junction bases: 12. In DNA, the CDR3 is TGTGCCAGCAGCCGCCAGGGTGGGACTAAGGAGCAGTACGTC. As protein: CASSRQGGTKEQYV.

The V gene is TRBV2, the J gene TRBJ1-2; D is uncertain. CDR3 size: 13 residues. Germline CDR1 and CDR2: SNHLY and FYNNEI. Trimming took 3 bases from V and 6 from J, leaving 11 bases between them. The CDR3, as DNA: TGTGCCAGCAGTGAGGCCGACTTTGATGGCTACACCTTC. Protein product: CASSEADFDGYTF.

The genes are TRBV7-3 and TRBJ2-1; tentative D call: TRBD2 (5 bases). The germline V and J ends were trimmed by 5 bases and 0 bases, with 11 bases remaining between them. Germline V lookup: CDR1 SGHTA, CDR2 FQGTGA. The CDR3 sequence is 15 residues long. As DNA, the CDR3 is TGTGCCAGCAGCACGGGGATTAGCTCCTACAATGAGCAGTTCTTC. This sequence encodes CASSTGISSYNEQFF.

This clonotype has more than one count but fewer than ten. The chain recombines TRBV18 with TRBJ2-3; D is unclear. The V end lost 2 bases, the J end lost 4 bases, and 16 bases lay between the germline ends. Germline V gene lookup returns CDR1 KGHSH and CDR2 LQKENI. This CDR3 is built from 16 residues. CDR3 sequence: CASSPGTGSRADTQYF. The CDR3 nucleotides are TGTGCCAGCTCACCAGGAACGGGTAGTCGCGCAGATACGCAGTATTTT.

Of note for this clonotype: The germline gene is not matched at one end of the junction; a read error may be the cause. V and J are TRBV20-1 and TRBJ2-1; 10 positions agree with TRBD2. The CDR3 has 13 residues. Germline CDR1 and CDR2: DFQATT and SNEGSKA (reference sequence). In nucleotides, the CDR3 is TGCAGTGCTCAAGGCGTTCTGAGCGGGGGGGCGGTCTTC. Translating gives CSAQGVLSGGAVF.

The table lists this clonotype with a few counts. The chain links TRBV5-1 to TRBJ1-1, with 7 positions matching TRBD1. The CDR3 runs to 16 residues. V shed 4 bases, J shed 4 bases, and the junction held 13 bases outside the gene matches. Germline CDR1 SGHRS, CDR2 YFSETQ. CDR3: CASSRGPDRVVTEAFF. The DNA for the CDR3 is TGCGCCAGCAGCCGCGGGCCAGACAGGGTAGTCACTGAAGCTTTCTTT.

This clonotype was seen repeatedly, ten times or more. This chain connects TRBV7-9 to TRBJ2-3, with no clear D. The V gene's germline CDR1 is SEHNR and CDR2 FQNEAQ (reference sequence). The CDR3 length is 16 residues. Trimming pared 1 base from V and 0 bases from J, leaving 11 bases between. In DNA form, the CDR3 reads TGTGCCAGCAGCTTAGGGCCAGCTCCTAGCACAGATACGCAGTATTTT. Amino acids: CASSLGPAPSTDTQYF.

This clonotype was counted a few times. The CDR3 reads CASSYGDLGEQYV. The CDR3 DNA is TGTGCCAGCAGCTACGGGGACCTCGGTGAGCAGTACGTC. The rearrangement joins TRBV7-9 to TRBJ2-7; D possibly uses TRBD1 or TRBD2 (5 bases each). Trimming stripped 4 bases from V and 7 bases from J, with 14 bases between. There are 13 residues in the CDR3. The germline V gene has CDR1 SEHNR and CDR2 FQNEAQ (reference sequence).

This chain joins TRBV12-3 or TRBV12-4 and TRBJ2-5; D may be TRBD2 (6 bases). CDR3 length: 14 residues. Trimming took 6 bases from V and 5 from J, leaving 16 bases between them. CDR3 sequence reads: CASSPGRYRETQYF. The CDR3 nucleotides read TGTGCCAGCAGCCCTGGGAGGTACCGTGAGACCCAGTACTTC.

A few counts support this clonotype. This sequence joins TRBV28 and TRBJ2-7, with 9 bases lining up with TRBD1. The CDR3 length is 14 residues. J was trimmed by 6 bases and V by 7 bases; bases with no gene match: 10. Germline CDR1 is MDHEN and CDR2 is SYDVKM. For the CDR3, the DNA is TGTGCCAGCAAGGTGGGGACAGGGTCCGCCGAGCAGTACTTC. It codes for CASKVGTGSAEQYF.

This clonotype was detected many times. V and J are TRBV12-3 or TRBV12-4 and TRBJ2-5, with TRBD1 identical over 10 bases. CDR3 length equals 15 residues. V dropped 5 bases and J dropped 3; count of bases not matched to a gene: 6. The DNA for the CDR3 is TGTGCCAGCAGTCCATGGACAGGGGGAGAAGAGACCCAGTACTTC. Encoded protein: CASSPWTGGEETQYF.

This clonotype was seen a handful of times. This rearrangement joins TRBV7-2 to TRBJ1-1, with TRBD1 matching 7 bases. The ends lost 5 bases at V and 10 bases at J; junction bases unmatched: 10. The germline gives CDR1 SGHTA, CDR2 FQGNSA. The CDR3 covers 13 residues. The CDR3 loop is CASSPQGQPRAFF. The CDR3 coding sequence is TGTGCCAGCAGCCCGCAGGGACAGCCTAGAGCTTTCTTT.

The V gene is TRBV14, the J gene TRBJ1-1, with TRBD1 as a possible D gene (6 bases). This CDR3 is 14 amino acids long. CDR1 SGHDN and CDR2 FVKESK come from the germline V gene. The V end lost 3 bases, the J end lost 5 bases, and 13 bases lay between the germline ends. CDR3 loop: CASSQGAQVTEAFF. The CDR3 nucleotides are TGTGCCAGCAGCCAGGGGGCACAGGTTACTGAAGCTTTCTTT.

At least ten counts were recorded for this clonotype. The CDR3 reads CASSLLAGGNEQFF. CDR3 sequence (DNA): TGTGCCAGCAGCTTACTAGCGGGAGGCAATGAGCAGTTCTTC. This sequence joins TRBV7-6 and TRBJ2-1; 11 bases fit TRBD2. Looked up from germline, CDR1 is SGHVS and CDR2 is FNYEAQ. This CDR3 has 14 amino acids. Losses at the gene ends were 2 bases for V and 6 bases for J; bases not matched to a gene: 0.

The sample holds many counts of this clonotype. This sequence joins TRBV24-1 and TRBJ2-1; D is ambiguous. Germline V lookup: CDR1 KGHDR, CDR2 SFDVKD. CDR3 size: 16 residues. V gave up 5 bases and J gave up 4 bases, with 17 bases separating them. CDR3 amino acids: CATSAGGGISYNEQFF. The CDR3 coding sequence is TGTGCCACCAGTGCGGGTGGTGGGATTTCTTACAATGAGCAGTTCTTC.

The rearrangement links TRBV28 to TRBJ2-2, with 7 nucleotides matching TRBD1. Germline V lookup: CDR1 MDHEN, CDR2 SYDVKM. V shed 6 bases and J 1 base; nucleotides not matched to a gene: 14. The CDR3 has 18 residues. The CDR3 here is CASSSPIKTGRNTGELFF. The CDR3 DNA is TGTGCCAGCAGCTCCCCAATTAAGACAGGGAGGAACACCGGGGAGCTGTTTTTT. Combining the CDR3 with reference TRBV28 and TRBJ2-2 gives the whole variable domain DVKVTQSSRYLVKRTGEKVFLECVQDMDHENMFWYRQDPGLGLRLIYFSYDVKMKEKGDIPEGYSVSREKKERFSLILESASTNQTSMYLCASSSPIKTGRNTGELFFGEGSRLTVL.

Many counts were recorded for this clonotype. V gene TRBV5-1 combines with J gene TRBJ2-1; 8 nucleotides align to TRBD2. In germline, CDR1 is SGHRS, CDR2 YFSETQ. This CDR3 comprises 15 residues. J gave up 4 bases and V 4 bases, and 7 bases lay outside the gene matches. The CDR3 reads CASSPSGGRYNEQFF. CDR3 DNA: TGCGCCAGCAGCCCCAGCGGGGGACGTTACAATGAGCAGTTCTTC.

This clonotype was recorded many times. The gene calls are TRBV7-2 and TRBJ1-1; D possibly corresponds to TRBD1 (6 bases). The CDR3 runs 15 residues. Trimming shortened V by 5 bases and J by 4 bases, and 17 bases separated the two germline ends. Germline CDR1 SGHTA, CDR2 FQGNSA. The CDR3 DNA sequence: TGTGCCAGCAGCCTCCAAGCCGGGGGCGGCACTGAAGCTTTCTTT. Protein product: CASSLQAGGGTEAFF.

A word on this clonotype: It may be a read error: a sequence one base away is much more abundant. The genes are TRBV2 and TRBJ1-4, with D perhaps matching TRBD1 (6 bases). The CDR3 contains 13 residues. Between the trimmed V and J ends, which lost 8 bases and 7 bases, there was a span of 14 bases. Germline CDR1 SNHLY, CDR2 FYNNEI. CDR3 nucleotide sequence: TGTGCCAGCCGACGGGGGGCTGGTGAAAAACTGTTTTTT. Translating it yields CASRRGAGEKLFF. The variable domain in full, completed from reference TRBV2 and TRBJ1-4, reads EPEVTQTPSHQVTQMGQEVILRCVPISNHLYFYWYRQILGQKVEFLVSFYNNEISEKSEIFDDQFSVERPDGSNFTLKIRSTKLEDSAMYFCASRRGAGEKLFFGSGTQLSVL.

This clonotype was observed many times. V and J are TRBV5-1 and TRBJ2-3; TRBD2 is a possible D gene (6 bases). The germline gives CDR1 SGHRS, CDR2 YFSETQ. The V gene lost 0 bases and the J gene lost 0 bases, with 14 bases spanning the gap. CDR3 length: 17 residues. The CDR3 DNA reads TGCGCCAGCAGCTTGGGTTCCGCGGGGTCTAGCACAGATACGCAGTATTTT. This codes for CASSLGSAGSSTDTQYF. The complete variable domain, with remaining parts taken from reference TRBV5-1 and TRBJ2-3, reads KAGVTQTPRYLIKTRGQQVTLSCSPISGHRSVSWYQQTPGQGLQFLFEYFSETQRNKGNFPGRFSGRQFSNSRSEMNVSTLELGDSALYLCASSLGSAGSSTDTQYFGPGTRLTVL.

This clonotype was seen a single time. The chain uses TRBV29-1 and TRBJ2-1; TRBD2 matches at 13 bases. Trimming removed 6 bases from V and 6 bases from J; junction bases left unmatched: 5. Germline values: CDR1 SQVTM, CDR2 ANQGSEA. The CDR3 runs to 14 residues. CDR3 loop: CSVAGLAGANEQFF. DNA of the CDR3: TGCAGCGTGGCAGGACTAGCGGGAGCCAATGAGCAGTTCTTC.

This clonotype has only a few counts. V usage is TRBV4-1 and J usage is TRBJ2-3; 14 positions agree with TRBD2. The CDR3 covers 18 residues. The V gene's germline CDR1 is MGHRA and CDR2 YSYEKL. V shed 0 bases and J 6 bases; nucleotides not matched to a gene: 8. The CDR3 loop reads CASSQEVGLAGGRDTQYF. CDR3 sequence (DNA): TGCGCCAGCAGCCAAGAAGTCGGACTAGCGGGAGGTCGGGATACGCAGTATTTT.

The chain links TRBV7-9 to TRBJ2-6; D gene uncertain. Germline CDR1 SEHNR, CDR2 FQNEAQ (reference sequence). This CDR3 is built from 14 residues. Trimming took off 5 bases at V and 0 bases at J, with 5 bases between the two ends. CDR3: CASSHSSGANVLTF. The CDR3 DNA is TGTGCCAGCAGCCACTCCTCTGGGGCCAACGTCCTGACTTTC.

Only a few counts were recorded for this clonotype. This chain joins TRBV6-1 and TRBJ1-2, with TRBD1 identical over 9 bases. J gave up 2 bases and V 6 bases, and 7 bases lay outside the gene matches. In germline, CDR1 is MNHNS, CDR2 SASEGT. This CDR3 is built from 15 residues. CDR3 in DNA: TGTGCCAGCAGCGACACAGGGGGCTTGAACTATGGCTACACCTTC. It encodes CASSDTGGLNYGYTF.

At least ten counts were recorded for this clonotype. The V gene is TRBV5-1, the J gene TRBJ1-1; D is ambiguous. CDR3 length equals 15 residues. V lost 0 bases, J lost 1 base, and 10 bases lay in between. CDR1 and CDR2 (germline): SGHRS, YFSETQ. The CDR3 reads CASSLATQTNTEAFF. In nucleotides, the CDR3 is TGCGCCAGCAGCTTGGCCACACAGACGAACACTGAAGCTTTCTTT. Using reference TRBV5-1 and TRBJ1-1 for the parts outside the CDR3, the full variable domain is KAGVTQTPRYLIKTRGQQVTLSCSPISGHRSVSWYQQTPGQGLQFLFEYFSETQRNKGNFPGRFSGRQFSNSRSEMNVSTLELGDSALYLCASSLATQTNTEAFFGQGTRLTVV.

Only a few counts were recorded for this clonotype. The V and J genes are TRBV29-1 and TRBJ2-1; no firm D call. The CDR3 is made up of 13 amino acids. CDR1 is SQVTM, CDR2 ANQGSEA, per germline. V lost 5 bases and J 1 base, leaving 9 bases between the germline ends. The CDR3 DNA follows: TGCAGCGTTAAAGGGTGGTCCTACAATGAGCAGTTCTTC. This sequence encodes CSVKGWSYNEQFF.

The V call is TRBV14, the J call TRBJ2-3; TRBD1 matches 7 bases. Germline trimming cut 2 bases from V and 6 bases from J; bases unmatched to any gene: 5. The CDR3 is 14 residues long. The germline CDR1 and CDR2 sequences are SGHDN and FVKESK. CDR3 in amino acids: CASSQNRGLDTQYF. CDR3 in DNA: TGTGCCAGCAGCCAAAACAGGGGCTTGGATACGCAGTATTTT. The full variable domain, completed using reference TRBV14 and TRBJ2-3, is EAGVTQFPSHSVIEKGQTVTLRCDPISGHDNLYWYRRVMGKEIKFLLHFVKESKQDESGMPNNRFLAERTGGTYSTLKVQPAELEDSGVYFCASSQNRGLDTQYFGPGTRLTVL.

Comment on this clonotype: A much bigger clone sits one base away, suggesting this may be a read error. The chain combines TRBV7-3 with TRBJ2-1; D gene uncertain. The V gene's germline CDR1 is SGHTA and CDR2 FQGTGA. Trimming took 1 base from V and 9 from J, leaving 10 bases between them. The CDR3 has 13 amino acids. CDR3 nucleotides: TGTGCCAGCAGCTTAAATGAAATAACTGAGCAGTTCTTC. This sequence encodes CASSLNEITEQFF.

This chain joins TRBV6-5 and TRBJ2-2; 7 nucleotides match TRBD1. The V gene end was trimmed by 2 bases and the J gene end by 3 bases; junction bases not matched to a gene: 3. Per the germline V gene, CDR1 is MNHEY and CDR2 is SVGAGI. The CDR3 runs to 15 residues. This CDR3 reads CASSYRGRDTGELFF. In DNA form, the CDR3 reads TGTGCCAGCAGTTACAGGGGGCGGGACACCGGGGAGCTGTTTTTT.

In nucleotides, the CDR3 is TGTGCCAGCATTGGGACTAAGGAGCAGTTCTTC. This translates into CASIGTKEQFF. The rearrangement links TRBV2 to TRBJ2-1; TRBD2 matches 7 bases. There are 11 residues in the CDR3. Germline CDR1 SNHLY, CDR2 FYNNEI. V lost 7 bases, J lost 10 bases, and 4 bases stayed unmatched. Combining the CDR3 with reference TRBV2 and TRBJ2-1 gives the whole variable domain EPEVTQTPSHQVTQMGQEVILRCVPISNHLYFYWYRQILGQKVEFLVSFYNNEISEKSEIFDDQFSVERPDGSNFTLKIRSTKLEDSAMYFCASIGTKEQFFGPGTRLTVL.

V and J are TRBV15 and TRBJ2-1; D gene unclear. The tail of the sequence fits TRBJ2-7 better, so the J call may be wrong. Per germline, CDR1 LNHNV and CDR2 YYDKDF (reference sequence). The CDR3 contains 16 residues. The CDR3 nucleotides read TGTGCCACCAGCATAACAGTGGGTAGCTCCTACAATGAGCAGTACTTC. This encodes CATSITVGSSYNEQYF.